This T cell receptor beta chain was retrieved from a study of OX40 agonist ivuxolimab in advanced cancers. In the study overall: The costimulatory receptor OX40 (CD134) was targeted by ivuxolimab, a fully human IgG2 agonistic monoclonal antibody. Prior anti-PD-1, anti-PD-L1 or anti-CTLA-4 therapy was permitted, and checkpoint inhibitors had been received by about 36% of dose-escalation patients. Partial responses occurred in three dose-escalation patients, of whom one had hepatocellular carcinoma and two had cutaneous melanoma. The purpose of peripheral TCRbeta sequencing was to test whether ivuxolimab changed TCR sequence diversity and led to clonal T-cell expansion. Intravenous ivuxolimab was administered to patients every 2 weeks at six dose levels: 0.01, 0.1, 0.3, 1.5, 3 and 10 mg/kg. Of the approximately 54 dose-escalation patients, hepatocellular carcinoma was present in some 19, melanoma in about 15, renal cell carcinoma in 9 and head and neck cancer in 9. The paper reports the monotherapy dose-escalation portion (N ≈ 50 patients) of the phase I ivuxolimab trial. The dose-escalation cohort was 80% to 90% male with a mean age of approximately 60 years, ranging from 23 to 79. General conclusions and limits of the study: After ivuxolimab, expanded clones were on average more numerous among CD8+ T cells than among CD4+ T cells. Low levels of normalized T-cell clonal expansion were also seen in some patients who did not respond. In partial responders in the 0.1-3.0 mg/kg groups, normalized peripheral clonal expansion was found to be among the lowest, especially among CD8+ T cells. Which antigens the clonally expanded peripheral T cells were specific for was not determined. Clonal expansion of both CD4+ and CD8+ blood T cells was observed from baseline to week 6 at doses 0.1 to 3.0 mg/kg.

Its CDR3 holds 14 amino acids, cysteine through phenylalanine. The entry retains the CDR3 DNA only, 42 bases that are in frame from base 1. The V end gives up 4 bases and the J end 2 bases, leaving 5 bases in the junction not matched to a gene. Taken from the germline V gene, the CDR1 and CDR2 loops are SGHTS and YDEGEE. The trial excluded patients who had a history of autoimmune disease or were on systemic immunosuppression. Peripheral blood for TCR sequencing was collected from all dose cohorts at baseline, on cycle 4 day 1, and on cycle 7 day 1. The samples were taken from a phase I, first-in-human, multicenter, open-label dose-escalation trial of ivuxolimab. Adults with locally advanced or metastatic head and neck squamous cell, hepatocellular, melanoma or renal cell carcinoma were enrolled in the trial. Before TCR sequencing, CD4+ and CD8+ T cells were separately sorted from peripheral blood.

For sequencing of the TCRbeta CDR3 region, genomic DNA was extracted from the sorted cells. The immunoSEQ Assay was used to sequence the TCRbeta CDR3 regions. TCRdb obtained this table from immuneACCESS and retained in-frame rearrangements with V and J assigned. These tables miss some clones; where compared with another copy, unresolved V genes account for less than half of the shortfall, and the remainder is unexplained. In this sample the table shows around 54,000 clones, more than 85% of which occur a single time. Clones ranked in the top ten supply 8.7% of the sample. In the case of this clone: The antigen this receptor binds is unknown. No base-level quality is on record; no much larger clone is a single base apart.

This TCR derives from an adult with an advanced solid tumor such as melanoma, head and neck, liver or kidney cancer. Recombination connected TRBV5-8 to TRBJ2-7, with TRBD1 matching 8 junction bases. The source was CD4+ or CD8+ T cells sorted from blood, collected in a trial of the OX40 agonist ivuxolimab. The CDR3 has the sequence CASSTYRGTYEQYF. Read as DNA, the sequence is TGTGCCAGCAGCACCTACAGGGGGACCTACGAGCAGTACTTC.